This T cell receptor beta chain was sequenced for a study of T-cell memory formation after mild COVID-19. About the research overall: Clustering of TCRs was largely donor specific.

In this sample, this clonotype turned up a few times. Its antigen is not identified. Each CDR3 protein gets one entry after TCRdb re-called the 5' RACE reads with MiXCR. The table has 40,000 to 60,000 distinct CDR3 sequences, 9% to 15% seen once. Findings of the study overall: There were some responding clones in pre-infection memory, which suggested that cross-reactive memory had joined. Clones shrinking from day 15 to 85 showed even CD4/CD8 mixes; later expanders tilted CD4+.

V lost 5 bases and J lost 16, with 24 bases in between. CDR3 length: 15 amino acids. The sequenced sample was PBMCs or a T cell subset sorted from them (not recorded which). The chain combines TRBV12-3 or TRBV12-4 with TRBJ1-6; D is possibly TRBD1 (6 bases). The clonotype comes from a man between 18 and 29 years old who had mild COVID-19 (a few samples of this study predate the infection). Cell type and time point are not known. DNA of the CDR3: TGTGCCAGCAGTGGGGGGCGGACAATGGGTTCACTTCTCCACTTT. Its protein product is CASSGGRTMGSLLHF.